Listed here is a single T cell receptor beta chain. Its antigen is as yet unknown. Antigen-specific CD4+ T cells were first expanded with viral peptide pools by the ViraFEST assay and only then sequenced. When around ten days of culture had elapsed, CD4+ T cells were isolated. None of these healthy vaccinees had been infected with SARS-CoV-2 before vaccination. Cultures got half-medium changes with IL-2 on days 3 and 7. The germline V gene has CDR1 SGDLS and CDR2 YYNGEE. Trimming cost V 5 bases and J 3 bases, with 14 bases left between them. CDR3 length equals 15 residues. These data originate in a study of vaccination effects on CD4 cells after COVID-19. Study overall: The vaccine given was either BNT162b2 or mRNA-1273, in two doses.

This table comes from immunoSEQ multiplex PCR, and its TCRdb copy is limited to in-frame clones, with some not included. Found here are about 19,000 clones, about 73% of them singletons; the top ten hold about a sixth. The starting material was CD4+ T cells from PBMCs cultured with HCoV-229E spike peptides, obtained before COVID-19 vaccination. The V call is TRBV9, the J call TRBJ2-2; D might be TRBD2 (6 bases). This TCR came from a human donor who received a COVID-19 vaccine. Here the CDR3 reads CASRPPRGDTGELFF. CDR3 coding DNA: TGTGCCAGCAGGCCCCCCCGCGGGGACACCGGGGAGCTGTTTTTT.